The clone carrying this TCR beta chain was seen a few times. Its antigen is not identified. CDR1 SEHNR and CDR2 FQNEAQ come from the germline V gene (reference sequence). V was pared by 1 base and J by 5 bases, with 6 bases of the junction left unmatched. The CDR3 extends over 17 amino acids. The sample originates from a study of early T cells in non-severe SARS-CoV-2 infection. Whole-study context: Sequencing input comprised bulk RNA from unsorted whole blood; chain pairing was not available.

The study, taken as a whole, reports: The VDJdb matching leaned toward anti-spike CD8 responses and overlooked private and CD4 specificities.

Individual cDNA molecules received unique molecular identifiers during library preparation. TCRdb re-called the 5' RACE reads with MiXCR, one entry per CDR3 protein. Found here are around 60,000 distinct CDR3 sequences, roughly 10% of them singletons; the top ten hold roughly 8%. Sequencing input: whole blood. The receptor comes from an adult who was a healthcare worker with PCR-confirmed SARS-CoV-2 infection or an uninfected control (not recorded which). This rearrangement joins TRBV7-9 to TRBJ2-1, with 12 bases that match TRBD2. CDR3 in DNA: TGTGCCAGCAGCTTAGGCCTACTAGCGGGAGGCCACAATGAGCAGTTCTTC. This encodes CASSLGLLAGGHNEQFF. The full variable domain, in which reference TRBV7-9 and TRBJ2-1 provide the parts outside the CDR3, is DTGVSQNPRHKITKRGQNVTFRCDPISEHNRLYWYRQTLGQGPEFLTYFQNEAQLEKSRLLSDRFSAERPKGSFSTLEIQRTEQGDSAMYLCASSLGLLAGGHNEQFFGPGTRLTVL.